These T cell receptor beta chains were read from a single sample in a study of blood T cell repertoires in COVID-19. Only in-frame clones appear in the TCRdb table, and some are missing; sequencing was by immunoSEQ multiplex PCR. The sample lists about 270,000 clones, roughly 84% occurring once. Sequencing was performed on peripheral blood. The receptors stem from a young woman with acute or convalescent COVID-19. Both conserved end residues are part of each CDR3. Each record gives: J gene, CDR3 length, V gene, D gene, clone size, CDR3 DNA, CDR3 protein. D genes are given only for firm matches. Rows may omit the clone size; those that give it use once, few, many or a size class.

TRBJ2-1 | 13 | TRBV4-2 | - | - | TGTGCCAGCAGTTCAATCACTAGGAATGAGCAGTTCTTC | CASSSITRNEQFF
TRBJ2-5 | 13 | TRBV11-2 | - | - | TGTGCCAGCAGCTTAGGGCGGTTAGAGACCCAGTACTTC | CASSLGRLETQYF
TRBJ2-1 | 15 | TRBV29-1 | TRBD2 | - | TGCAGCGCCCCCTTGCGGGAGCGGTCCTACAATGAGCAGTTCTTC | CSAPLRERSYNEQFF
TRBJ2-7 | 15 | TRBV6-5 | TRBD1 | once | TGTGCCAGCAGCTTGACAGGGTTCGGCATCCACGAGCAGTACTTC | CASSLTGFGIHEQYF
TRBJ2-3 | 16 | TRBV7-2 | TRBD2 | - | TGTGCCAGCAGCTCCCGTTCTAGCGGGAGTAGATATACGCAGTATTTT | CASSSRSSGSRYTQYF
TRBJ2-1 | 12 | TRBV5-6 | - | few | TGTGCCAGCAGCCCTTCGGCGGATGAGCAGTTCTTC | CASSPSADEQFF
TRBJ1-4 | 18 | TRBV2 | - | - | TGTGCCAGCAGTGGACTATCGCCGTGGGGGGTGACTGTTGAAAAACTGTTTTTT | CASSGLSPWGVTVEKLFF
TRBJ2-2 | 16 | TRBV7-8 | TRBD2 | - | TGTGCCAGCGCCGGACTAGCGGGAGTGGGAGCCGGGGAGCTGTTTTTT | CASAGLAGVGAGELFF
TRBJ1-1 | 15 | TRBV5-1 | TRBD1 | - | TGCGCCAGCAGCCAGAGGGGACAGCAGAACACTGAAGCTTTCTTT | CASSQRGQQNTEAFF
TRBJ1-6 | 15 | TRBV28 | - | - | TGTGCCAGCAGTTCGGGCAGGGTAAAGAATTCACCCCTCCACTTT | CASSSGRVKNSPLHF
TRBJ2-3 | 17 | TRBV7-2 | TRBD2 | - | TGTGCCAGCAGCTCGGGACTAGCGGGACCCAGCACAGATACGCAGTATTTT | CASSSGLAGPSTDTQYF
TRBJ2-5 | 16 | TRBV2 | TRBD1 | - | TGTGCCAGAAGAGTAGGCCCGGACAGGGACCAAGAGACCCAGTACTTC | CARRVGPDRDQETQYF
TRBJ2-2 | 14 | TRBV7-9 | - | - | TGTGCCAGCAGCTCGGGACTGAACACCGGGGAGCTGTTTTTT | CASSSGLNTGELFF
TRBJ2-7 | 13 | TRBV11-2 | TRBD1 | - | TGTGCCAGCAGGGGACAGACCTTCTACGAGCAGTACTTC | CASRGQTFYEQYF
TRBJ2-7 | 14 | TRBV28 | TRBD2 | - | TGTGCCAGCAGTACCGGGGGGGGGACCTACGAGCAGTACTTC | CASSTGGGTYEQYF
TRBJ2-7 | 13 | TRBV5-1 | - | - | TGCGCCAGCAGCTCCCGGGACACGGGGGAGCAGTACTTC | CASSSRDTGEQYF
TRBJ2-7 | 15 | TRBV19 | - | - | TGTGCCAGTAGTTCACGGGACACTTTCTCCTACGAGCAGTACTTC | CASSSRDTFSYEQYF
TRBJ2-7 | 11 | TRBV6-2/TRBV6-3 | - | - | TGTGCCAGCAGTGGAGGGTACGAGCAGTACTTC | CASSGGYEQYF
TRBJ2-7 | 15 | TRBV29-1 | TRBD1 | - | TGCAGCGTTAAGACCGGGACAGGGGGCGTCTACGAGCAGTACTTC | CSVKTGTGGVYEQYF
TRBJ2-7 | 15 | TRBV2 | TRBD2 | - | TGTGCCAGCAGTCCTCGGACTAGCGGTCTCCACGAGCAGTACTTC | CASSPRTSGLHEQYF
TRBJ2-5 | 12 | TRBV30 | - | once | TGTGCCTGGAGTCCATGGGCAGAGACCCAGTACTTC | CAWSPWAETQYF
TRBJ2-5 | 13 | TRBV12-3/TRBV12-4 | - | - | TGTGCCAGCAGCAGACAGCGACAAGAGACCCAGTACTTC | CASSRQRQETQYF
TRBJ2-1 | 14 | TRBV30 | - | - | TGTGCCTGGAGTCGTGGAGTGCCGGGCAATGAGCAGTTCTTC | CAWSRGVPGNEQFF
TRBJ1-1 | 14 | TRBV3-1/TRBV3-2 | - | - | TGTGCCAGCAGCCCGGGGAATTCGAACACTGAAGCTTTCTTT | CASSPGNSNTEAFF
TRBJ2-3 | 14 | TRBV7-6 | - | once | TGTGCCAGCAGCACAAGCAGGGTTCGGGATACGCAGTATTTT | CASSTSRVRDTQYF
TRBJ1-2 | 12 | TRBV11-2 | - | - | TGTGCCAGCAGCTTAGGGGCTTATGGCTACACCTTC | CASSLGAYGYTF